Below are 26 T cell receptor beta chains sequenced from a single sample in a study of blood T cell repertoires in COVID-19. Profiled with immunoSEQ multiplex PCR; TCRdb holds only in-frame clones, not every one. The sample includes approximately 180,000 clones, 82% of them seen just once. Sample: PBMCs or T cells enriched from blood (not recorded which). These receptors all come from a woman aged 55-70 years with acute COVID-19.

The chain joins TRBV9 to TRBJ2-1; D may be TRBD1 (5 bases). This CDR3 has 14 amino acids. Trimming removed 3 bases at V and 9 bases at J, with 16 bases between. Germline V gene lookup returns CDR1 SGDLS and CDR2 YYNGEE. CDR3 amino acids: CASSGHSTDTEQFF. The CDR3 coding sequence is TGTGCCAGCAGCGGACATTCGACAGACACTGAGCAGTTCTTC.

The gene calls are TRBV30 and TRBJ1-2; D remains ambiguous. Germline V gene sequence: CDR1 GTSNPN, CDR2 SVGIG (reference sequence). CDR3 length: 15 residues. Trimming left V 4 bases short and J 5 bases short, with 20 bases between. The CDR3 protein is CAWTPRRRGLYGYTF. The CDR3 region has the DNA TGTGCCTGGACTCCCCGGCGACGGGGATTATATGGCTACACCTTC.

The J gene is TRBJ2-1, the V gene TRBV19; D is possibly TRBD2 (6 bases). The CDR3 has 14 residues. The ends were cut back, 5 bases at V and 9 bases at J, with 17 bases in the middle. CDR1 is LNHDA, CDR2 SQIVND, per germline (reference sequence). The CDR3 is CASSGGPGLTEQFF. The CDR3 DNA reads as TGTGCCAGTAGTGGGGGTCCGGGACTTACTGAGCAGTTCTTC.

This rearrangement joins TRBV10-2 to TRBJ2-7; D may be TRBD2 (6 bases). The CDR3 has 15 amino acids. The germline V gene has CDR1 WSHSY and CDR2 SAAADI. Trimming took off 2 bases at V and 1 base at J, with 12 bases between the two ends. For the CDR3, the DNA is TGCGCCAGCAGTGAGGGGGCGGGGCGTTCCTACGAGCAGTACGTC. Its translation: CASSEGAGRSYEQYV.

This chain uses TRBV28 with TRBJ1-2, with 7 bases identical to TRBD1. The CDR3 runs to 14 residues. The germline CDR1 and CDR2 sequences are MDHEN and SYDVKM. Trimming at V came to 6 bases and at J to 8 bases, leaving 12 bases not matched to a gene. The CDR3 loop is CASRGGTTGTGYTF. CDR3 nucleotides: TGTGCCAGCAGAGGGGGGACGACAGGGACCGGCTACACCTTC.

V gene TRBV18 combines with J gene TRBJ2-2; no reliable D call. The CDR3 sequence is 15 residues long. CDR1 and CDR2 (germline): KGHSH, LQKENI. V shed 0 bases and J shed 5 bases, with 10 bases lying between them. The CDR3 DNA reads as TGTGCCAGCTCACCACCCTCCAGGCCTACCGGGGAGCTGTTTTTT. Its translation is CASSPPSRPTGELFF.

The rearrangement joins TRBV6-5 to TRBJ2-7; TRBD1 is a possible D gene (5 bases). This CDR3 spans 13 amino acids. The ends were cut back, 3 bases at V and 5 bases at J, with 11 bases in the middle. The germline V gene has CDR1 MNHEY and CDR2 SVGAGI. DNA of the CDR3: TGTGCCAGCAGTTATCAGGGTTGGGACGAGCAGTACGTC. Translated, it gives CASSYQGWDEQYV.

The CDR3 DNA reads as TGCAGCGTAGCAACCGGGACAGGGGCCTCCTACGAGCAGTACGTC. Protein product: CSVATGTGASYEQYV. J is TRBJ2-7 and V is TRBV29-1, with 10 positions matching TRBD1. The CDR3 totals 15 residues. From germline, CDR1 is SQVTM and CDR2 ANQGSEA. J was trimmed by 0 bases and V by 6 bases; bases with no gene match: 8.

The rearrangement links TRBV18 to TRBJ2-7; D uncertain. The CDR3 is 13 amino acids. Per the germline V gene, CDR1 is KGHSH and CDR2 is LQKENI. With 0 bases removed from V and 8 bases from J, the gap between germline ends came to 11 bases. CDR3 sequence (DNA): TGTGCCAGCTCACCACCGATGAGAGAGAAGCAGTACTTC. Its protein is CASSPPMREKQYF. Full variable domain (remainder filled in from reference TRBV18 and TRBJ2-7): NAGVMQNPRHLVRRRGQEARLRCSPMKGHSHVYWYRQLPEEGLKFMVYLQKENIIDESGMPKERFSAEFPKEGPSILRIQQVVRGDSAAYFCASSPPMREKQYFGPGTRLTVT.

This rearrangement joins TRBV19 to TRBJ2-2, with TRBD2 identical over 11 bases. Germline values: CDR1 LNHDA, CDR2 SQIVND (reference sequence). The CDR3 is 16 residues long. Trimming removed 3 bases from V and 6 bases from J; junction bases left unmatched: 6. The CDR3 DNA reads TGTGCCAGTAGTATGGGCCTGGGACTAGCGGCCGGGGAGCTGTTTTTT. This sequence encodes CASSMGLGLAAGELFF.

The CDR3 DNA follows: TGTGCCAGCAGCGAAGCCCAGGGTTATTCACCCCTCCACTTT. Residues: CASSEAQGYSPLHF. This chain connects TRBV3-1 (or the pseudogene TRBV3-2) to TRBJ1-6; the D gene is possibly TRBD1 (5 bases). Trimming pared 5 bases from V and 8 bases from J, leaving 13 bases between. Per the germline V gene, CDR1 is LGHDT and CDR2 is YNNKEL (reference sequence). The CDR3 is made up of 14 amino acids.

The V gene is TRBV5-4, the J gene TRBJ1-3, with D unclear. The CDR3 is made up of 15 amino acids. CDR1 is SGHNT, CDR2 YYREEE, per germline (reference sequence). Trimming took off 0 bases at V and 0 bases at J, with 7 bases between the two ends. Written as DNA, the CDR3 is TGTGCCAGCAGCTTGGATCTAGTCTCTGGAAACACCATATATTTT. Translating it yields CASSLDLVSGNTIYF.

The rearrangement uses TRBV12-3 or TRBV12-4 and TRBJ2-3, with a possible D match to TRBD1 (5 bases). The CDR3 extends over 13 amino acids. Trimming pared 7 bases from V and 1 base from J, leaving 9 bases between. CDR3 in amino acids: CASTGYGTDTQYF. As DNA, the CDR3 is TGTGCCAGCACAGGGTATGGCACAGATACGCAGTATTTT.

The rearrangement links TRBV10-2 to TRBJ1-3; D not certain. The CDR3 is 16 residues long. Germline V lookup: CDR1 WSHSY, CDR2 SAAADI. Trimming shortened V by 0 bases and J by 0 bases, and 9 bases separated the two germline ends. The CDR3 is CASSESTDYSGNTIYF. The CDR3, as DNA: TGCGCCAGCAGTGAGTCAACTGACTACTCTGGAAACACCATATATTTT.

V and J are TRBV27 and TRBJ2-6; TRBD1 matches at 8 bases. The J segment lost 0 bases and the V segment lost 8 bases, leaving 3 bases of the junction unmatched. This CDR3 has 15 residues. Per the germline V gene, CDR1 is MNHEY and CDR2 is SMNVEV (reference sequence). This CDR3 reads CASDRGYSGANVLTF. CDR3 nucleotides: TGTGCCAGCGACAGGGGTTACTCTGGGGCCAACGTCCTGACTTTC.

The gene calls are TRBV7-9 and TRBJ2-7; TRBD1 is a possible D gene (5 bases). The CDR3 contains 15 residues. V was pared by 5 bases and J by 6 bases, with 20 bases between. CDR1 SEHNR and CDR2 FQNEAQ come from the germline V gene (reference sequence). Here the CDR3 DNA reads TGTGCCAGCAGCCGCGAGCGATTGGGGCGCGGCGAGCAGTACTTC. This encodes CASSRERLGRGEQYF.

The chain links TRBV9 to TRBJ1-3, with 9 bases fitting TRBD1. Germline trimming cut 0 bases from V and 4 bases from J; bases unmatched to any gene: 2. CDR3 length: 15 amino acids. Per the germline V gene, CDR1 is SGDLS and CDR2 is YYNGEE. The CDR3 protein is CASSVGQGDGNTIYF. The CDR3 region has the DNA TGTGCCAGCAGCGTAGGACAGGGGGACGGAAACACCATATATTTT. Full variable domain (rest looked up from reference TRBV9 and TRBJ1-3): DSGVTQTPKHLITATGQRVTLRCSPRSGDLSVYWYQQSLDQGLQFLIQYYNGEERAKGNILERFSAQQFPDLHSELNLSSLELGDSALYFCASSVGQGDGNTIYFGEGSWLTVV.

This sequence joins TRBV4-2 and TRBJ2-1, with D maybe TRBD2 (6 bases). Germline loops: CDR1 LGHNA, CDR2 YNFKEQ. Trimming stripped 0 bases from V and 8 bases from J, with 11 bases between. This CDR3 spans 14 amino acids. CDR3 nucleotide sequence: TGTGCCAGCAGCCAAGATTGGGAGGTCCATGAGCAGTTCTTC. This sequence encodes CASSQDWEVHEQFF.

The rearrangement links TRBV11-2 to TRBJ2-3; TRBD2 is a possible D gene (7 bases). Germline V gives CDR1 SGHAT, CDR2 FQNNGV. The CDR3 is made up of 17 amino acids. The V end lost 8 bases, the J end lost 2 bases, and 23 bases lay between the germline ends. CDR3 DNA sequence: TGTGCCAGCGTGGGGGGGGGCAACTATAAACCCACAGATACGCAGTATTTT. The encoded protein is CASVGGGNYKPTDTQYF.

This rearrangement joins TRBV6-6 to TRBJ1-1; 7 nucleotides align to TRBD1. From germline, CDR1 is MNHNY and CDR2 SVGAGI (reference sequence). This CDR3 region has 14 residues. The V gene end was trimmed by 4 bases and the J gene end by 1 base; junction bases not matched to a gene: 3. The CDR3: CASSFQGENTEAFF. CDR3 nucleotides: TGTGCCAGCAGTTTTCAGGGGGAGAACACTGAAGCTTTCTTT.

CDR3 bases: TGTGCCTGGAGGACGCGCCTCGACTACACTGAAGCTTTCTTT. This encodes CAWRTRLDYTEAFF. The genes are TRBV30 and TRBJ1-1; D remains unclear. The CDR3 is made up of 14 amino acids. Germline V gives CDR1 GTSNPN, CDR2 SVGIG (reference sequence). V was trimmed by 3 bases and J by 3 bases, leaving 14 bases between them.

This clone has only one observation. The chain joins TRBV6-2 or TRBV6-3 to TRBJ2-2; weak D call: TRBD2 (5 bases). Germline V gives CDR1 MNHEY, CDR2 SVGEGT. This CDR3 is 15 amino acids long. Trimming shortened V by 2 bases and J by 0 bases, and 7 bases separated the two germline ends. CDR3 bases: TGTGCCAGCAGTTACGGAGGCCCGAACACCGGGGAGCTGTTTTTT. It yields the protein CASSYGGPNTGELFF.

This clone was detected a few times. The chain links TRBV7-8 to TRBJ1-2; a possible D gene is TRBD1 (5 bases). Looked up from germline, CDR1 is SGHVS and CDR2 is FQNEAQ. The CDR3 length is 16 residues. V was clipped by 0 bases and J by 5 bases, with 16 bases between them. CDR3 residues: CASSLARSGKGYGYTF. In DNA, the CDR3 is TGTGCCAGCAGCTTAGCGAGGTCAGGGAAGGGGTATGGCTACACCTTC.

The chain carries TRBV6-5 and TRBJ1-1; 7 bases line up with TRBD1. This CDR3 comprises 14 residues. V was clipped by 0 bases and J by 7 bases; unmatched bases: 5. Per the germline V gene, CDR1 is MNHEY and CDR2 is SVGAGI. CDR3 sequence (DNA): TGTGCCAGCAGTTACTCGAGGACAGGCCTTGAAGCTTTCTTT. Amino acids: CASSYSRTGLEAFF.

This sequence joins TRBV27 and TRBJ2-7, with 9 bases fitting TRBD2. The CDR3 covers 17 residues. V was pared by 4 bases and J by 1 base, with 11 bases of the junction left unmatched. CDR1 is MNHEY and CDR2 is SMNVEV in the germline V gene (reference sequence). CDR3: CASSSLSSGGPSYEQYV. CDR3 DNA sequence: TGTGCCAGCAGTTCCCTCTCCAGCGGGGGGCCGTCCTACGAGCAGTACGTC.

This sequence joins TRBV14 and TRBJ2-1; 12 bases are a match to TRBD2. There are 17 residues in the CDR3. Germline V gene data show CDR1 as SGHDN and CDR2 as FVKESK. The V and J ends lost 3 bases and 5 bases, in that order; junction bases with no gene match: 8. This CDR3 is CASSQGWTSGTHNEQFF. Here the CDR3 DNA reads TGTGCCAGCAGCCAGGGGTGGACTAGCGGGACCCACAATGAGCAGTTCTTC.